The 10 T cell receptor beta chains listed next were all sequenced from one sample in a study of graft-versus-host responses after intestinal transplantation. Sequenced by immunoSEQ multiplex PCR; TCRdb stores in-frame clones only, minus some. The profile shows some 70,000 clones, over 85% of them singletons. This specimen consisted of bone marrow, obtained nearly 750 days after intestinal transplantation. The receptors were sampled from a human patient who received an intestinal transplant, so some T cells may come from the graft donor.

The DNA for the CDR3 is TGTGCCAGTAGTATAGGGGACCTCGGCTACGAGCAGTACTTC. This translates into CASSIGDLGYEQYF. The genes are TRBV19 and TRBJ2-7, with D possibly being TRBD1 or TRBD2 (5 bases each). Looked up from germline, CDR1 is LNHDA and CDR2 is SQIVND (reference sequence). The CDR3 is made up of 14 amino acids. The V and J ends lost 1 base and 3 bases respectively, with 10 bases between them. Looking up the rest from reference TRBV19 and TRBJ2-7 gives the full variable domain: DGGITQSPKYLFRKEGQNVTLSCEQNLNHDAMYWYRQDPGQGLRLIYYSQIVNDFQKGDIAEGYSVSREKKESFPLTVTSAQKNPTAFYLCASSIGDLGYEQYFGPGTRLTVT.

V gene TRBV4-1 combines with J gene TRBJ2-7; no clear D. The V end was cut by 1 base, the J end by 6 bases, with 22 bases between. Germline loops: CDR1 MGHRA, CDR2 YSYEKL. This CDR3 comprises 17 residues. The CDR3, as DNA: TGCGCCAGCAGCCAAGCGCCCCTCCGAGGAATGGCCTCCGAGCAGTACTTC. Translated, it gives CASSQAPLRGMASEQYF.

The V gene is TRBV27, the J gene TRBJ1-5; no clear D gene. V gave up 6 bases and J gave up 9 bases, with 18 bases separating them. The germline CDR1 and CDR2 sequences are MNHEY and SMNVEV (reference sequence). There are 14 residues in the CDR3. The CDR3 region has the DNA TGTGCCAGCAGGATAGACACTGCCATGGGGCCCCAGCATTTT. This translates into CASRIDTAMGPQHF.

This chain joins TRBV29-1 and TRBJ2-7, with D hard to call. Trimming pared 4 bases from V and 2 bases from J, leaving 6 bases between. Per the germline V gene, CDR1 is SQVTM and CDR2 is ANQGSEA. The CDR3 runs 11 residues. This CDR3 reads CSVVGTYEQYF. For the CDR3, the DNA is TGCAGCGTTGTTGGCACCTACGAGCAGTACTTC.

V is TRBV5-4 and J is TRBJ2-2, with a weak D call TRBD1 (6 bases). This CDR3 is built from 18 residues. Germline CDR1 is SGHNT and CDR2 is YYREEE (reference sequence). Trimming pared 2 bases from V and 5 bases from J, leaving 22 bases between. The CDR3 region has the DNA TGTGCCAGCAGCTTTAGTGGTGGACAGCCCCTCCGGACCGGGGAGCTGTTTTTT. Residues: CASSFSGGQPLRTGELFF.

V usage is TRBV5-6 and J usage is TRBJ1-6; TRBD1 matches at 10 bases. V dropped 5 bases and J dropped 9; count of bases not matched to a gene: 14. CDR3 length equals 17 residues. CDR1 and CDR2 (germline): SGHDT, YYEEEE. The CDR3 nucleotides read TGTGCCAGCAGTATAATAGGGGGACAGGGGAGCGTTTCACCCCTCCACTTT. Its protein is CASSIIGGQGSVSPLHF.

The chain couples TRBV6-6 to TRBJ2-7; no reliable D call. Deletions cut 0 bases from V and 2 bases from J, with 8 bases between. This CDR3 contains 14 residues. Germline loops: CDR1 MNHNY, CDR2 SVGAGI (reference sequence). The CDR3 loop is CASSYSSRTYEQYF. For the CDR3, the DNA is TGTGCCAGCAGTTACTCGAGCAGGACCTACGAGCAGTACTTC.

The chain links TRBV4-1 to TRBJ2-3; D not certain. Trimming shortened V by 8 bases and J by 2 bases, and 17 bases separated the two germline ends. Germline lookup yields CDR1 MGHRA and CDR2 YSYEKL. There are 15 residues in the CDR3. DNA of the CDR3: TGCGCCAGCGGGGTGAGGTCCGGAGTCACAGATACGCAGTATTTT. Its protein is CASGVRSGVTDTQYF.

This chain connects TRBV11-3 to TRBJ2-1, with 9 bases identical to TRBD1. Germline loops: CDR1 SGHNT, CDR2 YENEEA. The CDR3 totals 15 residues. The V and J ends lost 0 bases and 5 bases, in that order; junction bases with no gene match: 2. CDR3 DNA sequence: TGTGCCAGCAGCTTAGAGGGACAGGGACACAATGAGCAGTTCTTC. Protein sequence: CASSLEGQGHNEQFF.

The chain employs TRBV6-1 and TRBJ2-5; TRBD1 or TRBD2 may be the D gene (5 bases each). The germline CDR1 and CDR2 sequences are MNHNS and SASEGT. The CDR3 covers 14 residues. The V and J ends lost 4 bases and 2 bases respectively, with 11 bases between them. This CDR3 is CASSVGGRQETQYF. In DNA form, the CDR3 reads TGTGCCAGCAGTGTTGGGGGTCGGCAAGAGACCCAGTACTTC.